This T cell receptor (beta chain) was identified in a study of control samples from healthy donors and cancer patients. Per the germline V gene, CDR1 is KGHSH and CDR2 is LQKENI. This CDR3 region has 17 residues. V shed 2 bases, J shed 7 bases, and the junction held 10 bases outside the gene matches. Libraries were prepared by immunoSEQ multiplex PCR; TCRdb keeps only in-frame clonotypes and omits some of them. Among about 130,000 clones listed, roughly 84% were seen once. This chain links TRBV18 with TRBJ1-6, with 8 nucleotides matching TRBD1. The source of this sequence is a man in his fifties or sixties in good health. Sequenced sample: blood. CDR3 in DNA: TGTGCCAGCTCACCAGTGGGGAGGACAGGGTTCAATTCACCCCTCCACTTT. This gives the protein CASSPVGRTGFNSPLHF.